This T cell receptor beta chain was profiled in a study of beta chain features in type 1 diabetes. Study at large: The patients were much like the healthy donors in age, gender and cell yields. Study-level results: TCRB CDR3 length was moderately but significantly reduced in all four CD4+ subsets of Type 1 diabetes patients. The VDJ junctions of type 1 diabetes patients carried fewer insertions and more deletions.

The V gene lost 4 bases and the J gene lost 0 bases, with 6 bases spanning the gap. This CDR3 is built from 13 residues. CDR1 is SEHNR and CDR2 is FQNEAQ in the germline V gene (reference sequence). Worth noting for this clone: Its antigen is as yet unknown. Within the sample, other DNA sequences also encode this same CDR3.

cDNA synthesis used the whole RNA isolate, giving expressed TCRB sequences. Only in-frame clones appear in the TCRdb table, and some are missing; sequencing was by immunoSEQ multiplex PCR. The sample contains 130,000 to 150,000 clones, 10% to 15% of which appear only once. The chain recombines TRBV7-9 with TRBJ1-1; D is unclear. The specimen sequenced was central memory CD4+ T cells from blood. This TCR was recovered from a man aged 18 to 29 with type 1 diabetes. In DNA, the CDR3 is TGTGCCAGCAGCTCCGGATTGAACACTGAAGCTTTCTTT. Encoded protein: CASSSGLNTEAFF.